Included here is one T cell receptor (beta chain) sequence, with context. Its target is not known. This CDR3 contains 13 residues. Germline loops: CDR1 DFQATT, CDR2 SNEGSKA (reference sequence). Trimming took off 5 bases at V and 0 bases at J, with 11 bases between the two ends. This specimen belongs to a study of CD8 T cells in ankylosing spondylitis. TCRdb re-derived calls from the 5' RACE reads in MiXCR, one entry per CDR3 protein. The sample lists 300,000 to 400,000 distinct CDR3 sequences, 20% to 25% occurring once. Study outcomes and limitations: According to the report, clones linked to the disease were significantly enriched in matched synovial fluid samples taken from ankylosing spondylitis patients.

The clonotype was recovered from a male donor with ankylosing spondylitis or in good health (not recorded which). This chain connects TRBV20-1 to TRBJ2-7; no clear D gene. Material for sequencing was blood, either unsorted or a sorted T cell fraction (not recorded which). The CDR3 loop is CSAPDTNSYEQYF. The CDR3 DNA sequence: TGCAGTGCTCCCGACACCAACTCCTACGAGCAGTACTTC.